These T cell receptor beta chains were read from a single sample in a study of blood T cell repertoires in COVID-19. Using immunoSEQ multiplex PCR, the repertoire was profiled, and TCRdb retains in-frame clones only, with some absent. The sample includes about 90,000 clones, approximately 88% of them seen just once. Sequenced input: peripheral blood. The receptors shown here come from a man aged 50 to 59 with COVID-19, enrolled during active disease. The conserved cysteine and the conserved F or W are not part of the CDR3 here. D genes are given only for firm matches. Clone size is shown for a subset of rows, as once, few, many or a class of expanded clone.

>TRBV3-1/TRBV3-2|TRBJ2-3|NA|TRBD2
ASSSLAGTSTDTQY
>TRBV28|TRBJ1-6|NA|NA
ASSLRGYGSPLH
>TRBV4-1|TRBJ2-3|NA|TRBD1
ASSLSGTGAADTQY
>TRBV19|TRBJ2-7|NA|TRBD1
ASSIRQGYEQY
>TRBV18|TRBJ1-1|NA|TRBD1
ASAGMTGSNTEAF
>TRBV5-1|TRBJ1-1|NA|TRBD1
ASSLQGVGTEAF
>TRBV18|TRBJ2-7|NA|NA
ASSDGGGLSSYEQY
>TRBV4-2|TRBJ2-4|NA|TRBD2
ASERGSGDIQY
>TRBV7-3|TRBJ2-2|NA|NA
ASSYSGVSTGELF
>TRBV2|TRBJ2-3|NA|TRBD1
ASSVRTGGDTQY
>TRBV3-1/TRBV3-2|TRBJ2-1|NA|TRBD2
ASSQGLAGSNEQF
>TRBV5-1|TRBJ2-2|NA|TRBD2
ASSLTSGGANTGELF
>TRBV19|TRBJ2-1|NA|NA
ASSIMTGGGEQF
>TRBV19|TRBJ1-5|once|NA
ASRPQGNQPQH
>TRBV10-3|TRBJ1-5|once|TRBD1
AISGGQGDNQPQH
>TRBV10-3|TRBJ1-2|NA|TRBD1
AISTRQGAGGYT
>TRBV5-1|TRBJ1-1|NA|NA
ASSRVPLNTEAF
>TRBV19|TRBJ1-2|NA|TRBD1
ASSTSSGTGSLSGYT
>TRBV9|TRBJ1-4|NA|NA
ASSVTQAICEKLF
>TRBV5-4|TRBJ1-6|NA|NA
ASSLDRAGNSPLH
>TRBV30|TRBJ1-2|NA|NA
AWSPLGASIDYGYT
>TRBV9|TRBJ2-1|once|TRBD2
ASSIAGTSGLEQF
>TRBV6-6|TRBJ2-7|NA|NA
ASSPRVYEQY
>TRBV28|TRBJ2-3|NA|NA
ASSFNGGTDTQY
>TRBV6-2/TRBV6-3|TRBJ1-1|NA|NA
ASSFGGRGNTEAF
>TRBV5-6|TRBJ2-2|NA|NA
ASTPRYTGELF
>TRBV6-5|TRBJ1-6|once|NA
ASSLTERSPLH
>TRBV30|TRBJ1-5|NA|TRBD1
AWSGQGRSNQPQH
>TRBV4-2|TRBJ1-1|NA|NA
ASSISEGLTEAF
>TRBV5-4|TRBJ1-1|NA|TRBD1
ASSLARGQGRIAEAF
>TRBV20-1|TRBJ1-1|NA|NA
SASNGLNTEAF
>TRBV6-5|TRBJ1-1|NA|NA
ASSYSGSGGAF
>TRBV5-1|TRBJ1-1|NA|NA
ASSLVGAMNTEAF